This section outlines one T cell receptor (beta chain) sequence together with its context. The record originates from a study of Ad26.COV2.S vaccination and SARS-CoV-2 variants. Treatment of the sample: approximately 18 received Ad26.COV2.S at low or high dose, single or two shots; about 5 received placebo; per-sample allocation not given. Sampling was performed 63 days after the first vaccine or placebo injection. TCRdb keeps only in-frame clones here, not all; method: immunoSEQ multiplex PCR. The table shows about 400,000 clones, with less than 90% occurring only once. This CDR3 is 15 amino acids long. Trimming at V came to 1 base and at J to 2 bases, leaving 5 bases not matched to a gene. Germline assignment: CDR1 SGHTA and CDR2 FQGNSA.

The chain has TRBV7-2 and TRBJ2-7, with 7 nucleotides matching TRBD1. Source: peripheral blood, taken in a trial of Ad26.COV2.S vaccine versus placebo. The source is a person aged 18-60 years who received the Ad26.COV2.S COVID-19 vaccine or a placebo. The CDR3 DNA reads TGTGCCAGCAGCTTAGGACAGGGCTCTCCCTACGAGCAGTACTTC. Translated: CASSLGQGSPYEQYF.